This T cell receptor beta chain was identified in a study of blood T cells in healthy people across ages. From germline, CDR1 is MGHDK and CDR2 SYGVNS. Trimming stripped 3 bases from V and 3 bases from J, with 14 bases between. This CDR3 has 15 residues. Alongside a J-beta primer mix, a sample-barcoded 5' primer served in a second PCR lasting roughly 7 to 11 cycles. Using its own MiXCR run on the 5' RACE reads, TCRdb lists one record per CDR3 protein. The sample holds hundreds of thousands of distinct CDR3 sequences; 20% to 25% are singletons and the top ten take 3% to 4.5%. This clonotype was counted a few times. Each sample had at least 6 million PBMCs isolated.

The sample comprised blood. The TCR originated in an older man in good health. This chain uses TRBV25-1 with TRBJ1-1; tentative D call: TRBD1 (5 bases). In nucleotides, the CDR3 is TGTGCCAGCAGTGACGCCAGGAGGGGAGACACTGAAGCTTTCTTT. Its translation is CASSDARRGDTEAFF.